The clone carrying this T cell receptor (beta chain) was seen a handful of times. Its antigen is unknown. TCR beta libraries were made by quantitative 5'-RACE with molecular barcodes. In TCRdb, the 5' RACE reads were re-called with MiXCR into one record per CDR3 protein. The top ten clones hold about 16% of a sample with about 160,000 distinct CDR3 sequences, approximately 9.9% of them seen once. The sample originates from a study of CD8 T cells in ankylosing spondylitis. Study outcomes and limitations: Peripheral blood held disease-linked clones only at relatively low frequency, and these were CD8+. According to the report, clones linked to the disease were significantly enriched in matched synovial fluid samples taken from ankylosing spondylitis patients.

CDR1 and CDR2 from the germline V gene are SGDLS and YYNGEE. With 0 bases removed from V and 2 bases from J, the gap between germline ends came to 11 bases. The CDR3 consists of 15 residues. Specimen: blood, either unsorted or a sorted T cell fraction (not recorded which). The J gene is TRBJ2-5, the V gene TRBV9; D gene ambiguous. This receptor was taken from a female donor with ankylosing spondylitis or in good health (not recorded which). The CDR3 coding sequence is TGTGCCAGCAGCGTAGCCAACAGTGCTCAAGAGACCCAGTACTTC. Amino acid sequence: CASSVANSAQETQYF.